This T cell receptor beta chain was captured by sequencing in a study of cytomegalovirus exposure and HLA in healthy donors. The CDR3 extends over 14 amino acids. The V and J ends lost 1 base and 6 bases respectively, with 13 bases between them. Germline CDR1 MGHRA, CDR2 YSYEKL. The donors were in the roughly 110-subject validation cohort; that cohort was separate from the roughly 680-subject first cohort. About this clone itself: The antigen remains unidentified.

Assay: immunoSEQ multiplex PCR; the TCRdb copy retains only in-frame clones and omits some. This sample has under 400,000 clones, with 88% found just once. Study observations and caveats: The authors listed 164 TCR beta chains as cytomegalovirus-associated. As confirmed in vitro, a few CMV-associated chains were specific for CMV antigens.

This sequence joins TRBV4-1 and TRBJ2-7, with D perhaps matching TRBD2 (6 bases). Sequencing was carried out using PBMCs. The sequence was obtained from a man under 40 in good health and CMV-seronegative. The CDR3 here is CASSQGGGISEQYF. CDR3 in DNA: TGCGCCAGCAGCCAAGGGGGCGGGATCTCCGAGCAGTACTTC.